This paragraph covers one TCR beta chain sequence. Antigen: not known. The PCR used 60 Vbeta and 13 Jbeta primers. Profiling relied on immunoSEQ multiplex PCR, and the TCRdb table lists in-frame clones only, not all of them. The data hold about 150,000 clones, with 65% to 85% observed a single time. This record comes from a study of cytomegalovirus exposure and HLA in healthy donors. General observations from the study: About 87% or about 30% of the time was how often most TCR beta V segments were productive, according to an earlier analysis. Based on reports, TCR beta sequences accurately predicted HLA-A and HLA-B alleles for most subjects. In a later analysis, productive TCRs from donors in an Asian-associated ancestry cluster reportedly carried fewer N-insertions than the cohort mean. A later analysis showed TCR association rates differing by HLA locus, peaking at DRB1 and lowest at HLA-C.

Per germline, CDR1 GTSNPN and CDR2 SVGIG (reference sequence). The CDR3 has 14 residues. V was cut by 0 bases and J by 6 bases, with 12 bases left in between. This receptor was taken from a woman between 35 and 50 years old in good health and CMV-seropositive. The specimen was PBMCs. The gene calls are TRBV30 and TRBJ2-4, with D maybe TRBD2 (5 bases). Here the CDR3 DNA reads TGTGCCTGGAGTGTGGGCGGGCAACTAAACATTCAGTACTTC. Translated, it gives CAWSVGGQLNIQYF.